A selection of T cell receptor beta chains follows, all from one sample in a study of cytomegalovirus exposure and HLA in healthy donors. Data came from immunoSEQ multiplex PCR; TCRdb stores just in-frame clones and leaves some out. The sample has around 140,000 clones, roughly 9% seen once. Specimen: PBMCs. These receptors all stem from a middle-aged woman in good health and CMV-seropositive. Each CDR3 is given with its conserved first and last residue. D genes are given only for firm matches. Some rows mark clone size as missing; the rest say once, few, many or name a class of expanded clone.

few,TRBV6-5,TRBJ2-6,-,CASSYGVSGANVLTF,TGTGCCAGCAGTTACGGAGTCTCTGGGGCCAACGTCCTGACTTTC
-,TRBV10-1,TRBJ1-2,TRBD1,CASSRTGRDGYTF,TGCGCCAGCAGTAGGACAGGGAGGGATGGCTACACCTTC
-,TRBV12-5,TRBJ1-3,TRBD1,CASGRGDRAGGNTIYF,TGTGCTAGTGGCCGAGGGGACAGGGCCGGGGGAAACACCATATATTTT
-,TRBV5-1,TRBJ2-3,-,CVTRDSHSTDTQYF,TGCGTCACCAGAGACAGCCATTCCACAGATACGCAGTATTTT
-,TRBV6-4,TRBJ1-2,-,CASSEERAGFGYTF,TGTGCCAGCAGTGAGGAGCGGGCAGGGTTCGGCTACACCTTC
-,TRBV6-4,TRBJ2-2,TRBD1,CASVGGANTGELFF,TGTGCCAGCGTAGGGGGCGCGAACACCGGGGAGCTGTTTTTT
few,TRBV6-5,TRBJ2-7,-,CASSYSGASTYEQYF,TGTGCCAGCAGTTACTCGGGGGCTTCGACCTACGAGCAGTACTTC
few,TRBV4-1,TRBJ1-6,-,CASSQDYPAGSPLHF,TGCGCCAGCAGCCAAGATTACCCTGCGGGATCACCCCTCCACTTT
few,TRBV19,TRBJ1-2,TRBD1,CASSIDRAGTEKVYGYTF,TGTGCCAGTAGTATAGATAGAGCCGGGACAGAGAAAGTCTATGGCTACACCTTC
many,TRBV19,TRBJ1-5,TRBD1,CATRQGGQPQHF,TGTGCCACCCGACAGGGGGGCCAGCCCCAGCATTTT
-,TRBV7-9,TRBJ2-1,TRBD2,CASSLAREGGGGREQFF,TGTGCCAGCAGCTTAGCCCGGGAGGGAGGCGGGGGCCGTGAGCAGTTCTTC
-,TRBV10-3,TRBJ1-2,-,CAISGGGTEAYGYTF,TGTGCCATCAGTGGAGGAGGAACGGAGGCCTATGGCTACACCTTC
few,TRBV5-1,TRBJ1-2,-,CASSLATATYGYTF,TGCGCCAGCAGCTTGGCGACAGCCACCTATGGCTACACCTTC
-,TRBV6-6,TRBJ1-3,-,CASSYSTVDTIYF,TGTGCCAGCAGTTACTCTACGGTAGACACCATATATTTT
-,TRBV21-1,TRBJ2-3,-,CASYHRGPTDTQYF,TGTGCCAGCTACCACAGGGGACCCACAGATACGCAGTATTTT
-,TRBV23-1,TRBJ1-3,-,CARFRGRAGNTIYF,TGCGCCAGGTTCCGAGGCAGGGCTGGAAACACCATATATTTT
-,TRBV5-8,TRBJ1-4,TRBD1,CASRETGDQGEKLFF,TGTGCCAGCAGAGAAACAGGGGATCAGGGTGAAAAACTGTTTTTT
-,TRBV25-1,TRBJ1-4,-,CASSGFDRSNEKLFF,TGTGCCAGCAGTGGTTTCGACAGGAGTAATGAAAAACTGTTTTTT
few,TRBV5-6,TRBJ1-2,-,CASSLESLSYTF,TGTGCCAGCAGCTTGGAGAGTCTAAGCTACACCTTC
-,TRBV4-3,TRBJ2-2,-,CASSQGQVRHNTGELFF,TGCGCCAGCAGCCAAGGACAGGTCAGGCACAACACCGGGGAGCTGTTTTTT
-,TRBV7-2,TRBJ2-5,TRBD2,CASSLRGAETQYF,TGTGCCAGCAGCTTGCGGGGGGCGGAGACCCAGTACTTC
-,TRBV5-4,TRBJ2-6,-,CASRGAGANVLTF,TGTGCCAGCAGAGGGGCGGGGGCCAACGTCCTGACTTTC